Sequencing of this TCR beta chain was carried out in a study of blood T cell repertoires in COVID-19. Turning to the study itself: T cells, B-cell-depleted T cells, or PBMCs provided the cDNA or gDNA that served as material.

As handled by the study authors: Amplification with reference gene primers provided the estimates of nucleated cell counts. Sequenced by immunoSEQ multiplex PCR; TCRdb stores in-frame clones only, minus some. The DNA gave D and trimming, while V, J and clone size come from that table. The table records fewer than 200,000 clones, roughly 85% of them present only once. V was pared by 4 bases and J by 6 bases, with 15 bases between. Germline CDR1 GTSNPN, CDR2 SVGIG (reference sequence). The CDR3 runs 13 residues. Cohorts were determined from participant-reported clinical history. The TCR originated in a man aged 60-69 years who had recovered from COVID-19. The chain couples TRBV30 to TRBJ1-1; D unclear. Sequencing was carried out using PBMCs or T cells enriched from blood (not recorded which). The CDR3, as DNA: TGTGCCTGGATTCGAGAAAATGGTGCTGAAGCTTTCTTT. Amino acids: CAWIRENGAEAFF. Together with reference TRBV30 and TRBJ1-1, the CDR3 gives the full variable domain: SQTIHQWPATLVQPVGSPLSLECTVEGTSNPNLYWYRQAAGRGLQLLFYSVGIGQISSEVPQNLSASRPQDRQFILSSKKLLLSDSGFYLCAWIRENGAEAFFGQGTRLTVV.